Listed here are 18 T cell receptor beta chains from one sample, sequenced in a study of OX40 agonist ivuxolimab in advanced cancers. Using immunoSEQ multiplex PCR, the repertoire was profiled, and TCRdb retains in-frame clones only, with some absent. The sample has 80,000 or so clones; roughly 89% are singletons. Sequenced here: CD4+ or CD8+ T cells sorted from blood, sampled in a trial of the OX40 agonist ivuxolimab. These receptors were obtained from an adult with an advanced solid tumor such as melanoma, head and neck, liver or kidney cancer.

V is TRBV6-4 and J is TRBJ1-6; D uncertain. Germline V gene data show CDR1 as MRHNA and CDR2 as SNTAGT. Trimming removed 6 bases from V and 3 bases from J, with 6 bases in between. CDR3 length: 13 residues. This chain's CDR3 is CASRRDYNSPLHF. The DNA of the CDR3 is TGTGCCAGCAGGCGGGACTATAATTCACCCCTCCACTTT.

The chain carries TRBV6-5 and TRBJ2-3; 7 bases are a match to TRBD1. Trimming at V came to 10 bases and at J to 9 bases, leaving 4 bases not matched to a gene. From germline, CDR1 is MNHEY and CDR2 SVGAGI. CDR3 length: 10 residues. This chain's CDR3 is CATGDRTQYF. For the CDR3, the DNA is TGTGCCACAGGGGACAGAACGCAGTATTTT.

The chain carries TRBV28 and TRBJ1-1; D possibly corresponds to TRBD1 (6 bases). The CDR3 loop spans 14 amino acids. The V end lost 7 bases, the J end lost 7 bases, and 19 bases lay between the germline ends. The germline gives CDR1 MDHEN, CDR2 SYDVKM. The CDR3 coding sequence is TGTGCCAGCAACTTTGGGGGGGCCGGGGGTGAAGCTTTCTTT. Its translation is CASNFGGAGGEAFF.

The genes are TRBV21-1 and TRBJ2-5; the table's D call, TRBD1, has no DNA check behind it. TRBV21-1 counts as a pseudogene. The CDR3 loop spans 17 amino acids. The CDR3 sequence is CASSSDRRPRHQETQYF. CDR3 nucleotides: TGTGCCAGCAGCAGTGACAGGCGACCTCGGCACCAAGAGACCCAGTACTTC.

The chain has TRBV6-1 and TRBJ1-6; unclear D gene. The CDR3 consists of 14 residues. The germline V gene has CDR1 MNHNS and CDR2 SASEGT. Deletions cut 4 bases from V and 8 bases from J, with 12 bases between. The CDR3 reads CASSAWGLDSPLHF. CDR3 bases: TGTGCCAGCAGTGCTTGGGGATTGGATTCACCCCTCCACTTT.

This clone was seen only once. The J gene is TRBJ2-1, the V gene TRBV7-9; D possibly matches TRBD1 or TRBD2 (6 bases each). Germline lookup yields CDR1 SEHNR and CDR2 FQNEAQ (reference sequence). V lost 3 bases and J 2 bases, leaving 14 bases between the germline ends. The CDR3 consists of 16 residues. CDR3 nucleotide sequence: TGTGCCAGCAGCTTGAACGCGGGGACAACCTACAATGAGCAGTTCTTC. This encodes CASSLNAGTTYNEQFF.

The J gene is TRBJ1-4, the V gene TRBV6-5; 8 nucleotides align to TRBD1. J lost 7 bases, V lost 2 bases, and 0 bases had no gene match. The CDR3 runs 13 residues. Germline CDR1 reads MNHEY; CDR2 reads SVGAGI. CDR3 nucleotide sequence: TGTGCCAGCAGTTACGGGACAGGTGAAAAACTGTTTTTT. Translated: CASSYGTGEKLFF.

The chain employs TRBV7-8 and TRBJ1-6; TRBD1 agrees at 7 bases. Germline loops: CDR1 SGHVS, CDR2 FQNEAQ. The CDR3 consists of 17 residues. J gave up 10 bases and V 2 bases, and 14 bases lay outside the gene matches. The CDR3 reads CASSLLTGLPGGSPLHF. CDR3 coding DNA: TGTGCCAGCAGCTTATTGACAGGGCTGCCTGGGGGATCACCCCTCCACTTT.

The chain combines TRBV5-1 with TRBJ2-3; a weak D match, TRBD2 (5 bases). The V gene lost 2 bases and the J gene lost 0 bases, with 7 bases spanning the gap. This CDR3 contains 14 residues. Germline V gene sequence: CDR1 SGHRS, CDR2 YFSETQ. CDR3 amino acids: CASSLAVSTDTQYF. The DNA of the CDR3 is TGCGCCAGCAGCTTAGCGGTTAGCACAGATACGCAGTATTTT.

This chain uses TRBV25-1 with TRBJ2-5; tentatively, D is TRBD2 (5 bases). With 1 base removed from V and 9 bases from J, the gap between germline ends came to 15 bases. This CDR3 spans 14 amino acids. The V gene's germline CDR1 is MGHDK and CDR2 SYGVNS. Here the CDR3 reads CASSESGLVGAQYF. CDR3 DNA sequence: TGTGCCAGCAGTGAATCCGGGCTAGTCGGGGCCCAGTACTTC.

The chain has TRBV7-8 and TRBJ2-2; weak D call: TRBD2 (6 bases). CDR1 SGHVS and CDR2 FQNEAQ come from the germline V gene. This CDR3 is 16 amino acids long. Trimming took 8 bases from V and 9 from J, leaving 25 bases between them. The CDR3, as DNA: TGTGCCAGCTCTTTCCGTCCCCTCCTCGGGAGCCGGGAGCTGTTTTTT. This translates into CASSFRPLLGSRELFF. Combining the CDR3 with reference TRBV7-8 and TRBJ2-2 gives the whole variable domain GAGVSQSPRYKVAKRGQDVALRCDPISGHVSLFWYQQALGQGPEFLTYFQNEAQLDKSGLPSDRFFAERPEGSVSTLKIQRTQQEDSAVYLCASSFRPLLGSRELFFGEGSRLTVL.

This rearrangement joins TRBV30 to TRBJ1-6; no clear D gene. With 2 bases removed from V and 7 bases from J, the gap between germline ends came to 12 bases. The CDR3 runs to 14 residues. Germline V gene lookup returns CDR1 GTSNPN and CDR2 SVGIG (reference sequence). CDR3 region: CAWSFGVSNSPLHF. For the CDR3, the DNA is TGTGCCTGGAGTTTTGGGGTGTCGAATTCACCCCTCCACTTT. The whole variable domain, remainder taken from reference TRBV30 and TRBJ1-6, is SQTIHQWPATLVQPVGSPLSLECTVEGTSNPNLYWYRQAAGRGLQLLFYSVGIGQISSEVPQNLSASRPQDRQFILSSKKLLLSDSGFYLCAWSFGVSNSPLHFGNGTRLTVT.

The rearrangement uses TRBV5-1 and TRBJ1-3, with TRBD1 identical over 9 bases. J lost 4 bases, V lost 4 bases, and 3 bases had no gene match. The CDR3 covers 14 residues. Germline-derived CDR1 and CDR2 are SGHRS and YFSETQ. CDR3 loop: CASSPGTGGNTIYF. CDR3 nucleotide sequence: TGCGCCAGCAGCCCGGGGACAGGGGGAAACACCATATATTTT.

Notes on this clone: This specimen includes other DNA sequences encoding the same CDR3. This chain's CDR3 is CASSSGGGGRQYF. As DNA, the CDR3 is TGTGCCAGCAGTTCGGGAGGGGGTGGTAGGCAGTACTTC. The J gene is TRBJ2-7, the V gene TRBV28; 8 bases are a match to TRBD2. Trimming cost V 4 bases and J 9 bases; bases outside gene matches: 8. Germline values: CDR1 MDHEN, CDR2 SYDVKM. The CDR3 runs 13 residues.

The chain is built from TRBV2 and TRBJ1-3, with 9 bases aligning to TRBD1. Trimming removed 5 bases from V and 2 bases from J; junction bases left unmatched: 7. Germline V CDR1 and CDR2: SNHLY, FYNNEI. The CDR3 extends over 16 amino acids. The CDR3 sequence: CASSFTGQGPGNTIYF. CDR3 nucleotides: TGTGCCAGCAGTTTTACGGGACAGGGACCTGGAAACACCATATATTTT.

This clone was found a few times. V usage is TRBV5-1 and J usage is TRBJ1-2, with D tentatively TRBD1 (6 bases). V was trimmed by 1 base and J by 6 bases, leaving 16 bases between them. CDR1 and CDR2 (germline): SGHRS, YFSETQ. CDR3 length: 15 residues. CDR3 coding DNA: TGCGCCAGCAGCTTGAATGAAGGGGGTCGGGATGGCTACACCTTC. As protein: CASSLNEGGRDGYTF.

The chain joins TRBV29-1 to TRBJ1-1; the D is unclear. Trimming removed 6 bases at V and 0 bases at J, with 14 bases between. The CDR3 is 14 residues long. The germline CDR1 and CDR2 sequences are SQVTM and ANQGSEA. The CDR3 nucleotides are TGCAGCGTGGTTGGGCAAATCTTGAACACTGAAGCTTTCTTT. It specifies CSVVGQILNTEAFF.

This chain connects TRBV19 to TRBJ2-5; the match to TRBD1 covers 7 bases. This CDR3 has 16 amino acids. V shed 1 base and J 2 bases; nucleotides not matched to a gene: 7. Per the germline V gene, CDR1 is LNHDA and CDR2 is SQIVND (reference sequence). CDR3 nucleotide sequence: TGTGCCAGTAGTATAGGGGCAGCGACAGGGCAAGAGACCCAGTACTTC. Protein product: CASSIGAATGQETQYF.